The rows below give T cell receptor beta chains drawn from one sample of a study of OX40 agonist ivuxolimab in advanced cancers. The data were produced by immunoSEQ multiplex PCR, yet TCRdb's version contains in-frame clones alone and is incomplete. The table has approximately 35,000 clones, roughly four fifths seen once. This specimen consisted of CD4+ or CD8+ T cells sorted from blood, obtained in a trial of the OX40 agonist ivuxolimab. The receptor source for this set is an adult with an advanced solid tumor such as melanoma, head and neck, liver or kidney cancer. Each CDR3 is given with its conserved first and last residue. The D gene is left open where the match is weak. Size tells how often a clone was seen (once, few, many) or the class of an expanded clone, and some rows leave it out.

.,TRBJ1-1,TRBV19,14,.,TGTGCCAGTAGTATGGCGAGCAGGGCGGCTGAAGCTTTCTTT,CASSMASRAAEAFF
.,TRBJ2-7,TRBV28,14,TRBD1,TGTGCCAGCAGCCGGGACAGGGGACCCTACGAGCAGTACTTC,CASSRDRGPYEQYF
.,TRBJ2-7,TRBV7-9,12,.,TGTGCCACCGGTTGGCAGTTATACGAGCAGTACTTC,CATGWQLYEQYF
.,TRBJ2-1,TRBV6-1,14,.,TGTGCCAGCAGTAAACCGGACGGAAACAATGAGCAGTTCTTC,CASSKPDGNNEQFF
.,TRBJ2-3,TRBV7-6,15,.,TGTGCCAGCAGCTTAGGTCAGAATCGGGCAGATACGCAGTATTTT,CASSLGQNRADTQYF
few,TRBJ2-6,TRBV6-5,15,.,TGTGCCAGCCGACCGGGGTCCTCTGGGGCCAACGTCCTGACTTTC,CASRPGSSGANVLTF
once,TRBJ1-2,TRBV11-2,15,TRBD1,TGTGCCAGCAGCCCCGGGACAGGGGGCTTTTATGGCTACACCTTC,CASSPGTGGFYGYTF
.,TRBJ1-1,TRBV15,17,TRBD1,TGTGCCACCAGCAGAGGGGGACAGCCCCAGTCCAACACTGAAGCTTTCTTT,CATSRGGQPQSNTEAFF
.,TRBJ1-4,TRBV4-1,20,.,TGCGCCAGCAGCCAACGGGCGGGTAGGGGGACTGATACCCCAAATGAAAAACTGTTTTTT,CASSQRAGRGTDTPNEKLFF
.,TRBJ2-4,TRBV29-1,13,.,TGCAGCGCAGCACAGATAGCCAAAAACATTCAGTACTTC,CSAAQIAKNIQYF
.,TRBJ2-7,TRBV19,14,TRBD1,TGTGCCAGTAGATCCTCCGGGACAGGGGGCGAGCAGTACTTC,CASRSSGTGGEQYF
few,TRBJ1-2,TRBV5-6,14,.,TGTGCCAGCAGCTTGAGGACAGCAAACTATGGCTACACCTTC,CASSLRTANYGYTF
once,TRBJ1-3,TRBV19,13,.,TGTGCCTCCCAGGCGGGGAAGGGAAACACCATATATTTT,CASQAGKGNTIYF
.,TRBJ2-5,TRBV14,13,.,TGTGCCAGCAGCCCTGGGGCCGCGCGGACCCAGTACTTC,CASSPGAARTQYF
.,TRBJ2-2,TRBV9,16,.,TGTGCCAGCAGCCCGAGGGGGGTTGGGAACACCGGGGAGCTGTTTTTT,CASSPRGVGNTGELFF
.,TRBJ1-1,TRBV5-1,14,.,TGCGCCAGCAGCTTGAACGGCCAAAACACTGAAGCTTTCTTT,CASSLNGQNTEAFF
.,TRBJ1-1,TRBV6-5,14,.,TGTGCCAGCAGTTACTCCGGGTACCGAACTGAAGCTTTCTTT,CASSYSGYRTEAFF